The 4 T cell receptor beta chains below all came from one sample that was sequenced in a study of cytotoxic CD8 clonotypes in ibrutinib-treated CLL. TCRdb keeps only in-frame clones here, not all; method: immunoSEQ multiplex PCR. The sample lists about 140,000 clones, 75% to 95% occurring once. The sample in question was PBMCs, obtained after 12 months of ibrutinib treatment. These receptors all stem from a human donor with chronic lymphocytic leukemia.

CDR3 DNA sequence: TGTGCCAGCAGTGACCAACGGAACCGAAAAAAACTGTTTTTT. It encodes CASSDQRNRKKLFF. The chain joins TRBV25-1 to TRBJ1-4, with unresolved D. This CDR3 is built from 14 residues. The germline V gene encodes CDR1 MGHDK and CDR2 SYGVNS. Trimming removed 3 bases from V and 9 bases from J, with 14 bases in between.

This rearrangement joins TRBV7-9 to TRBJ2-3; D remains unclear. CDR1 and CDR2 from the germline V gene are SEHNR and FQNEAQ (reference sequence). The CDR3 is made up of 12 amino acids. V lost 6 bases to trimming and J lost 4 bases, with 8 bases between them. The CDR3 region has the DNA TGTGCCAGCAGTCGTACAGCAGATACGCAGTATTTT. Its translation is CASSRTADTQYF.

The genes are TRBV7-9 and TRBJ1-2, with D possibly being TRBD1 (5 bases). Germline loops: CDR1 SEHNR, CDR2 FQNEAQ (reference sequence). Trimming cost V 0 bases and J 7 bases, with 12 bases left between them. The CDR3 is 14 amino acids. The CDR3 nucleotides read TGTGCCAGCAGCTTAGCACAGGCAGGGCCTGGCTACACCTTC. Protein product: CASSLAQAGPGYTF. The full variable domain, completed using reference TRBV7-9 and TRBJ1-2, is DTGVSQNPRHKITKRGQNVTFRCDPISEHNRLYWYRQTLGQGPEFLTYFQNEAQLEKSRLLSDRFSAERPKGSFSTLEIQRTEQGDSAMYLCASSLAQAGPGYTFGSGTRLTVV.

V is TRBV18 and J is TRBJ2-1, with 8 bases fitting TRBD2. Germline V gives CDR1 KGHSH, CDR2 LQKENI. V lost 0 bases to trimming and J lost 6 bases; unmatched junction nucleotides: 4. This CDR3 comprises 15 residues. The CDR3 region has the DNA TGTGCCAGCTCACCACCGGGACTAGGGGCCAATGAGCAGTTCTTC. Translated, it gives CASSPPGLGANEQFF.